One sample yielded the 12 T cell receptor beta chains listed below, sequenced in a study of blood T cell repertoires in COVID-19 (dated by TCRdb to 2020 to 2021). The method behind the library was the immunoSEQ multiplex PCR assay. TCRdb holds this immuneACCESS table with in-frame rearrangements only. Some clones are missing; in checked studies, unresolved V genes explain under half, and the rest has no known cause. This sample comprises about 250,000 clones, around four fifths of them detected only once. The ten largest clonotypes hold approximately 5.4% of the sample. The sequenced material came from peripheral blood. The receptors originated from an older man with acute or convalescent COVID-19.

About this clone: Distinct nucleotide sequences in the sample also encode this CDR3. The chain has TRBV28 and TRBJ1-5; the D is unclear. Trimming took 3 bases from V and 3 from J, leaving 3 bases between them. The CDR3 is 12 residues long. Looked up from germline, CDR1 is MDHEN and CDR2 is SYDVKM. CDR3 nucleotide sequence: TGTGCCAGCAGTTTTCTCAATCAGCCCCAGCATTTT. Amino acids: CASSFLNQPQHF.

The rearrangement joins TRBV10-2 to TRBJ2-1; TRBD2 matches 13 bases. The CDR3 has 16 amino acids. Germline V gives CDR1 WSHSY, CDR2 SAAADI. The ends lost 6 bases at V and 2 bases at J; junction bases unmatched: 4. The CDR3 loop reads CASRLAGGDTYNEQFF. The CDR3 DNA reads TGCGCCAGCAGACTAGCGGGAGGGGATACCTACAATGAGCAGTTCTTC.

The chain joins TRBV9 to TRBJ2-2, with D possibly matching TRBD2 (6 bases). The CDR3 spans 14 residues. The V gene lost 2 bases and the J gene lost 3 bases, with 8 bases spanning the gap. Germline CDR1 and CDR2: SGDLS and YYNGEE. This CDR3 reads CASSVRDYTGELFF. CDR3 DNA: TGTGCCAGCAGCGTCCGGGACTACACCGGGGAGCTGTTTTTT.

This chain uses TRBV5-4 with TRBJ1-4, with D tentatively TRBD1 (6 bases). Trimming removed 4 bases from V and 6 bases from J, with 16 bases in between. This CDR3 is 15 amino acids long. Germline CDR1 reads SGHNT; CDR2 reads YYREEE (reference sequence). CDR3 amino acids: CASSGTPGRDEKLFF. The CDR3 DNA sequence: TGTGCCAGCAGCGGGACACCCGGAAGGGATGAAAAACTGTTTTTT.

The genes are TRBV2 and TRBJ2-7; tentative D call: TRBD2 (6 bases). The CDR3 consists of 15 residues. With 2 bases removed from V and 2 bases from J, the gap between germline ends came to 13 bases. The germline CDR1 and CDR2 sequences are SNHLY and FYNNEI. In DNA, the CDR3 is TGTGCCAGCAGTGAATCGTCGGGCGGGGCCTACGAGCAGTACTTC. Residues: CASSESSGGAYEQYF.

The chain couples TRBV18 to TRBJ2-5; no definite D call. The V gene lost 3 bases and the J gene lost 3 bases, with 11 bases spanning the gap. The CDR3 has 14 residues. Germline lookup yields CDR1 KGHSH and CDR2 LQKENI. CDR3 DNA sequence: TGTGCCAGCTCACCGATGCAGGTCAAAGAGACCCAGTACTTC. Protein sequence: CASSPMQVKETQYF.

The chain links TRBV9 to TRBJ2-2; 12 bases are shared with TRBD2. Losses at the gene ends were 0 bases for V and 3 bases for J; bases not matched to a gene: 3. This CDR3 has 17 amino acids. Germline V gene lookup returns CDR1 SGDLS and CDR2 YYNGEE. The CDR3 DNA follows: TGTGCCAGCAGCGTAGGACTAGCGGGAGTTGACACCGGGGAGCTGTTTTTT. It translates to CASSVGLAGVDTGELFF.

The chain links TRBV5-4 to TRBJ2-5, with D uncertain. Germline lookup yields CDR1 SGHNT and CDR2 YYREEE (reference sequence). This CDR3 comprises 12 residues. Trimming removed 4 bases from V and 5 bases from J, with 9 bases in between. CDR3 sequence reads: CASSVSTETQYF. The DNA of the CDR3 is TGTGCCAGCAGCGTGAGTACGGAGACCCAGTACTTC.

This sequence joins TRBV3-1 (or the pseudogene TRBV3-2) and TRBJ2-7; TRBD1 is a possible D gene (6 bases). Germline loops: CDR1 LGHDT, CDR2 YNNKEL (reference sequence). V lost 8 bases and J lost 0, with 14 bases in between. The CDR3 is 14 amino acids. CDR3 in DNA: TGTGCCAGCGGGAACCAGGGGAGCTCCTACGAGCAGTACTTC. Protein: CASGNQGSSYEQYF.

V is TRBV28 and J is TRBJ2-7; TRBD1 aligns across 8 bases. Germline V lookup: CDR1 MDHEN, CDR2 SYDVKM. CDR3 length equals 15 residues. V shed 7 bases, J shed 4 bases, and the junction held 12 bases outside the gene matches. The DNA for the CDR3 is TGTGCCAGCACCCCCTTCCGGGACAGGCATTACGAGCAGTACTTC. Its protein is CASTPFRDRHYEQYF.

The chain links TRBV23-1 to TRBJ2-7, with D unclear. TRBV23-1 is sorted into the ORF group, with uncertain function. The length of the CDR3 is 15 residues. V lost 8 bases and J lost 1, with 18 bases in between. CDR3 DNA: TGCGCCAGCCCAGAACCCTCGTGGCAGTCCTACGAGCAGTACTTC. Encoded protein: CASPEPSWQSYEQYF.

V and J are TRBV5-4 and TRBJ2-7; 10 bases align to TRBD2. Germline CDR1 SGHNT, CDR2 YYREEE (reference sequence). J lost 5 bases, V lost 1 base, and 6 bases had no gene match. CDR3 size: 15 residues. This chain's CDR3 is CASSLTRLAGDEQYF. CDR3 nucleotides: TGTGCCAGCAGCTTGACTCGGCTAGCGGGAGACGAGCAGTACTTC.